These 18 T cell receptor beta chains share one sample of origin, sequenced in a study of blood T cell repertoires in COVID-19. Method: immunoSEQ multiplex PCR; TCRdb's copy keeps in-frame clones and lacks some. The data contain under 75,000 clones, roughly 88% of them singletons. The sequencing input was peripheral blood. These TCRs come from a human donor in a cohort sampled during active COVID-19.

The chain is built from TRBV24-1 and TRBJ1-4, with 7 bases fitting TRBD1. Germline V gene data show CDR1 as KGHDR and CDR2 as SFDVKD. Losses at the gene ends were 1 base for V and 16 bases for J; bases not matched to a gene: 5. This CDR3 contains 12 residues. The CDR3 DNA reads as TGTGCCACCAGTGATTTAGGCCGGGACAGGTTTTTT. This codes for CATSDLGRDRFF.

This rearrangement joins TRBV4-1 to TRBJ2-1, with unresolved D. This CDR3 is 15 amino acids long. V was cut by 5 bases and J by 0 bases, with 11 bases left in between. The germline CDR1 and CDR2 sequences are MGHRA and YSYEKL. The CDR3 DNA sequence: TGCGCCAGCAGCGATTTCCGAGGCTCCTACAATGAGCAGTTCTTC. Amino acids: CASSDFRGSYNEQFF.

V and J are TRBV6-5 and TRBJ2-7; 8 bases line up with TRBD1. The CDR3 runs to 14 residues. The germline V gene encodes CDR1 MNHEY and CDR2 SVGAGI. The junction had 5 bases not matched to a gene; V was cut back by 6 bases and J by 1 base. CDR3 DNA: TGTGCCAGCAGCCAAGGGACAGGATCCTACGAGCAGTACTTC. Translation gives CASSQGTGSYEQYF.

V and J are TRBV5-1 and TRBJ2-7; a possible D gene is TRBD1 (6 bases). The CDR3 sequence is 14 residues long. Germline V lookup: CDR1 SGHRS, CDR2 YFSETQ. Trimming cost V 8 bases and J 7 bases, with 22 bases left between them. Here the CDR3 reads CASLPDRESGEQYF. In nucleotides, the CDR3 is TGCGCCAGTCTGCCGGACAGAGAGTCAGGGGAGCAGTACTTC. The variable domain in full, completed from reference TRBV5-1 and TRBJ2-7, reads KAGVTQTPRYLIKTRGQQVTLSCSPISGHRSVSWYQQTPGQGLQFLFEYFSETQRNKGNFPGRFSGRQFSNSRSEMNVSTLELGDSALYLCASLPDRESGEQYFGPGTRLTVT.

V usage is TRBV4-3 and J usage is TRBJ1-4; D gene ambiguous. Germline V lookup: CDR1 LGHNA, CDR2 YSLEER. V lost 0 bases and J 2 bases, leaving 10 bases between the germline ends. The CDR3 spans 16 residues. DNA of the CDR3: TGCGCCAGCAGCCAAGATCGGGGAGGGACTAATGAAAAACTGTTTTTT. It codes for CASSQDRGGTNEKLFF.

This chain links TRBV3-1 (or the pseudogene TRBV3-2) with TRBJ1-3, with 11 bases identical to TRBD1. Per the germline V gene, CDR1 is LGHDT and CDR2 is YNNKEL (reference sequence). V trimming: 3 bases; J trimming: 3 bases; junction bases outside the gene matches: 7. The CDR3 has 17 residues. CDR3: CASSHGTGGTYGNTIYF. In nucleotides, the CDR3 is TGTGCCAGCAGCCATGGGACAGGGGGGACTTATGGAAACACCATATATTTT.

The chain uses TRBV7-2 and TRBJ2-3; possible D gene TRBD2, 6 bases. Germline assignment: CDR1 SGHTA and CDR2 FQGNSA. The CDR3 runs to 15 residues. V gave up 5 bases and J gave up 4 bases, with 16 bases separating them. CDR3 sequence (DNA): TGTGCCAGCAGCCAACTCGGGAGAGGGCCAGATACGCAGTATTTT. Its translation: CASSQLGRGPDTQYF.

J is TRBJ2-1 and V is TRBV4-2, with 7 nucleotides matching TRBD2. V lost 8 bases, J lost 2 bases, and 6 bases stayed unmatched. Germline loops: CDR1 LGHNA, CDR2 YNFKEQ. The CDR3 covers 14 residues. DNA for the CDR3: TGTGCCAGCCGCCCACGGGGGGCCTACAATGAGCAGTTCTTC. It yields the protein CASRPRGAYNEQFF.

This chain connects TRBV2 to TRBJ1-3; D call uncertain. CDR3 length equals 12 residues. Germline CDR1 is SNHLY and CDR2 is FYNNEI. The germline V and J ends were trimmed by 3 bases and 4 bases, with 4 bases remaining between them. In nucleotides, the CDR3 is TGTGCCAGCAGTGACAGGGGAAACACCATATATTTT. Its translation is CASSDRGNTIYF.

The chain carries TRBV19 and TRBJ2-7; 11 nucleotides match TRBD2. The CDR3 runs 15 residues. The germline gives CDR1 LNHDA, CDR2 SQIVND (reference sequence). Trimming took 5 bases from V and 0 from J; bases not matched to a gene: 3. For the CDR3, the DNA is TGTGCCAGTAGTTATCTAGCGGGGGGCTCCTACGAGCAGTACTTC. Residues: CASSYLAGGSYEQYF.

The rearrangement joins TRBV11-2 to TRBJ2-7, with 9 nucleotides matching TRBD2. Germline V gene data show CDR1 as SGHAT and CDR2 as FQNNGV. This CDR3 has 18 amino acids. The ends lost 1 base at V and 3 bases at J; junction bases unmatched: 13. The CDR3 reads CASSLVLGSSGDHYEQYF. The CDR3 nucleotides are TGTGCCAGCAGCTTAGTTCTAGGTTCTAGCGGGGACCACTACGAGCAGTACTTC. Supplemented by reference TRBV11-2 and TRBJ2-7, the full variable domain reads EAGVAQSPRYKIIEKRQSVAFWCNPISGHATLYWYQQILGQGPKLLIQFQNNGVVDDSQLPKDRFSAERLKGVDSTLKIQPAKLEDSAVYLCASSLVLGSSGDHYEQYFGPGTRLTVT.

The sample holds many counts of this clone. J is TRBJ2-2 and V is TRBV10-1; no reliable D call. The CDR3 loop spans 14 amino acids. V gave up 4 bases and J gave up 6 bases, with 12 bases separating them. Germline-derived CDR1 and CDR2 are WNHNN and SYGVQD (reference sequence). CDR3: CASSGVLEAGELFF. The CDR3 DNA reads TGCGCCAGCAGTGGGGTCTTAGAGGCCGGGGAGCTGTTTTTT.

This chain uses TRBV5-1 with TRBJ1-1; no firm D call. V dropped 1 base and J dropped 2 bases, with 9 bases sitting between them. The CDR3 runs 14 residues. From germline, CDR1 is SGHRS and CDR2 YFSETQ. The DNA for the CDR3 is TGCGCCAGCAGCTTGTCCAGATTAAACACTGAAGCTTTCTTT. Its translation: CASSLSRLNTEAFF.

The rearrangement uses TRBV7-9 and TRBJ1-1; D is perhaps TRBD1 (5 bases). The CDR3 contains 15 residues. V lost 1 base and J lost 4, with 13 bases in between. Germline V CDR1 and CDR2: SEHNR, FQNEAQ (reference sequence). The CDR3 is CASSLGVGGSTEAFF. CDR3 sequence (DNA): TGTGCCAGCAGCTTAGGAGTGGGGGGGTCCACTGAAGCTTTCTTT.

This clone came up once. The genes are TRBV25-1 and TRBJ2-5; D is perhaps TRBD1 (6 bases). Trimming left V 7 bases short and J 5 bases short, with 23 bases between. Germline-derived CDR1 and CDR2 are MGHDK and SYGVNS. This CDR3 has 16 residues. CDR3 residues: CASTPGGPGAGETQYF. CDR3 nucleotides: TGTGCCAGCACCCCAGGAGGTCCAGGGGCCGGGGAGACCCAGTACTTC.

The gene calls are TRBV14 and TRBJ2-5; 7 nucleotides align to TRBD2. The J segment lost 6 bases and the V segment lost 5 bases, leaving 12 bases of the junction unmatched. The CDR3 extends over 15 amino acids. CDR1 and CDR2 from the germline V gene are SGHDN and FVKESK. CDR3 residues: CASSALLGGRQTQYF. CDR3 DNA sequence: TGTGCCAGCAGCGCGTTACTGGGCGGGAGACAGACCCAGTACTTC.

V gene TRBV10-1 combines with J gene TRBJ2-5; tentative D call: TRBD1 (6 bases). The CDR3 is 13 amino acids. In germline, CDR1 is WNHNN, CDR2 SYGVQD (reference sequence). V lost 2 bases and J 5 bases, leaving 9 bases between the germline ends. The CDR3 sequence: CASSETRGETQYF. The CDR3 DNA reads TGCGCCAGCAGTGAGACGAGGGGGGAGACCCAGTACTTC.

V usage is TRBV9 and J usage is TRBJ1-1, with D maybe TRBD1 (5 bases). This CDR3 spans 13 amino acids. The germline V gene encodes CDR1 SGDLS and CDR2 YYNGEE. The V end lost 6 bases, the J end lost 8 bases, and 17 bases lay between the germline ends. The CDR3 sequence is CASTPSGVSEAFF. As DNA, the CDR3 is TGTGCCAGCACCCCGTCGGGGGTGTCCGAAGCTTTCTTT. Drawing the rest from reference TRBV9 and TRBJ1-1, the complete variable domain is DSGVTQTPKHLITATGQRVTLRCSPRSGDLSVYWYQQSLDQGLQFLIQYYNGEERAKGNILERFSAQQFPDLHSELNLSSLELGDSALYFCASTPSGVSEAFFGQGTRLTVV.